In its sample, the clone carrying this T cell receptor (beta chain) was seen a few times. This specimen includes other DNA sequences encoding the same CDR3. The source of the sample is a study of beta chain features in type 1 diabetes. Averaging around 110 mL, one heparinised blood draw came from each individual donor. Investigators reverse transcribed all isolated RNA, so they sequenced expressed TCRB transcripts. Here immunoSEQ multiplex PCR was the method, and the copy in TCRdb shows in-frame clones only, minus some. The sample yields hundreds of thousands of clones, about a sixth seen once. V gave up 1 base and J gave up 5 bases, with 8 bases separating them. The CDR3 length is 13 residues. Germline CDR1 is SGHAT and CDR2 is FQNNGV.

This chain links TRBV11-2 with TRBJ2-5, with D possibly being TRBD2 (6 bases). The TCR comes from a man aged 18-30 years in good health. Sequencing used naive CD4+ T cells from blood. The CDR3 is CASSLGLAETQYF. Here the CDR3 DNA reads TGTGCCAGCAGCTTAGGGCTAGCGGAGACCCAGTACTTC.